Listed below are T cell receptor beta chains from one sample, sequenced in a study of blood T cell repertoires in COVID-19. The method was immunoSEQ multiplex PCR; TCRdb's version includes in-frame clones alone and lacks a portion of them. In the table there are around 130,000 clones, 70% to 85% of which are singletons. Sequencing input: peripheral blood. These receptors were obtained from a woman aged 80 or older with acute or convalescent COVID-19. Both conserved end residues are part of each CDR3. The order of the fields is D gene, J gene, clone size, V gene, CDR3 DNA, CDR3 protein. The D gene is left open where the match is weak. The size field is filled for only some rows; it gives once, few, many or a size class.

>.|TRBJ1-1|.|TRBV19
TGTGCCAGTAATCAGGGTTTTTTAAGTGCCGGCGGCACTGAAGCTTTCTTT
CASNQGFLSAGGTEAFF
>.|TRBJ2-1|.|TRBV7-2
TGTGCCAGCAGCTTAGGGTTGGGACCAGGACTAAATGAGCAGTTCTTC
CASSLGLGPGLNEQFF
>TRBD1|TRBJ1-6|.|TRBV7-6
TGTGCCAGCAGCTTAAGATCAGGGGGCATAATTCTACGCTCACCCCTCCACTTT
CASSLRSGGIILRSPLHF
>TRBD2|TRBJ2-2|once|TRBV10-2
TGCGCCAGCAGTGACAATCTAGCGGGCACCGGGGAGCTGTTTTTT
CASSDNLAGTGELFF
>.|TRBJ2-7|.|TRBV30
TGTGCCTGGAGTGTAGCCCGGGTAGGCGAGCAGTACTTC
CAWSVARVGEQYF
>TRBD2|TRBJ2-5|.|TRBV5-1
TGCGCCAGCACCATTTCGGGGACCGGGAGGGAGACCCAGTACTTC
CASTISGTGRETQYF
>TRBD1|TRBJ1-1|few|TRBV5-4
TGTGCCAGCAGCTGGGGAGACAGGGGTAAGACTGAAGCTTTCTTT
CASSWGDRGKTEAFF
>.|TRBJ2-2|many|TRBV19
TGTGCCAGTAGTATCGGGGGACAGCTTCCTACCGGGGAGCTGTTTTTT
CASSIGGQLPTGELFF
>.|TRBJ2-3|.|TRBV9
TGTGCCAGCAGCGTAGGCCCTGGGGGGAGCCCAGATACGCAGTATTTT
CASSVGPGGSPDTQYF
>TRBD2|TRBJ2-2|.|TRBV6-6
TGTGCCAGCAGCTCTGGGACTAGCGGTAGGGGCGGGGAGCTGTTTTTT
CASSSGTSGRGGELFF
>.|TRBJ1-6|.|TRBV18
TGTGCCAGCTCACCGGAGGGGTCGAATTCACCCCTCCACTTT
CASSPEGSNSPLHF
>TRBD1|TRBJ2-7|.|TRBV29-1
TGCAGCGTTGAAAGGGACAGGGGTGACGAGCAGTACTTC
CSVERDRGDEQYF
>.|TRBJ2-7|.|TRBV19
TGTGCCAGTAGTTTTGACAGGTACTCCTACGAGCAGTACTTC
CASSFDRYSYEQYF
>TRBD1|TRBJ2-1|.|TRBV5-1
TGCGCCAGTAAAATAGGGACAGGGGAGGCGAGGGAGCAGTTCTTC
CASKIGTGEAREQFF
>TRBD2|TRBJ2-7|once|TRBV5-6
TGTGCCAGCAGCATAAGCGGGAGGACCTACGAGCAGTACTTC
CASSISGRTYEQYF
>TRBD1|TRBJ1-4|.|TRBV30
TGTGCCTGGAGTGTGAGGGGGCGAGAAAAACTGTTTTTT
CAWSVRGREKLFF
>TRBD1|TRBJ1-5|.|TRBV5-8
TGTGCCAGCAGCCCCCTGACAGGGCTGTTAAAAAATCAGCCCCAGCATTTT
CASSPLTGLLKNQPQHF
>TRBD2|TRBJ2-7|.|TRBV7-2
TGTGCCACTAGCGGGAGTGGTCTCGAGCAGTACTTC
CATSGSGLEQYF
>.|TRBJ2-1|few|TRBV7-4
TGTGCCAGCAGCCGCCCGTATATAGCGGCATACAATGAGCAGTTCTTC
CASSRPYIAAYNEQFF
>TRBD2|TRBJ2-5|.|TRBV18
TGTGCCAGCTCACCCCTACCTAGCGGGAGGACCCAAGAGACCCAGTACTTC
CASSPLPSGRTQETQYF
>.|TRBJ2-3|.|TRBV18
TGTGCCAGCTCACCACGGTATACAGACACAGATACGCAGTATTTT
CASSPRYTDTDTQYF
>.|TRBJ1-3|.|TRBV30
TGTGCCTGGAGTGTAGCAGGGGCTTATGGAAACACCATATATTTT
CAWSVAGAYGNTIYF
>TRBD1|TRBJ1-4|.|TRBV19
TGTGCCAGTAGTCCTCCGGGACAGGGTGGAGAAAAACTGTTTTTT
CASSPPGQGGEKLFF
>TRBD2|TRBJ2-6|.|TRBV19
TGTGCCAGTAGTATCAGGGACCGGACTAGCCGGGCGCTCTCTGGGGCCAACGTCCTGACTTTC
CASSIRDRTSRALSGANVLTF
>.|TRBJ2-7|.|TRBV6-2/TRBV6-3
TGTGCCAGCAGCTCCGTAGCGCACTCCTACGAGCAGTACTTC
CASSSVAHSYEQYF
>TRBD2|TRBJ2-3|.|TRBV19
TGTGCCAGTAGTATTAGCGGGGGGCCCTTATATACGCAGTATTTT
CASSISGGPLYTQYF
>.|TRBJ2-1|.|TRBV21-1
TGTGCCAGCAGCAGCCGACAGGGGGTGATGAATGAGCAGTTCTTC
CASSSRQGVMNEQFF
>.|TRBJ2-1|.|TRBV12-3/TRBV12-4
TGTGCCAGCAGTTCCCCCCTCTACAATGAGCAGTTCTTC
CASSSPLYNEQFF
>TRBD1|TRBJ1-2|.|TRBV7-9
TGTGCCAGCAGCTTAGAGACAGGGGGCTCCTCCACTAACTATGGCTACACCTTC
CASSLETGGSSTNYGYTF
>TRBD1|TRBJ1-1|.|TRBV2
TGTGCCAGCAGTGAATCTGGTAGGGGGCGAAGGACTGAAGCTTTCTTT
CASSESGRGRRTEAFF
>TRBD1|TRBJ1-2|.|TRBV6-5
TGTGCCAGCAGCCGACAGGGGGCCTATGGCTACACCTTC
CASSRQGAYGYTF
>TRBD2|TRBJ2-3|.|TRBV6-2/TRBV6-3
TGTGCCAGCAGTTACCCGAACCTAGCGGACACAGATACGCAGTATTTT
CASSYPNLADTDTQYF
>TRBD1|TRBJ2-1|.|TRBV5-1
TGCGCCAGCAGCACACGACAGGGATCTGGCAATGAGCAGTTCTTC
CASSTRQGSGNEQFF
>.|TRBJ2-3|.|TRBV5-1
TGCGCCAGCAGCTCGGGTTACACAGATACGCAGTATTTT
CASSSGYTDTQYF
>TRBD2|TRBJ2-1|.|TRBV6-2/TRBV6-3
TGTGCCAGCAGCCGCTGGGTGGTGCGGGAGCGGAACAATGAGCAGTTCTTC
CASSRWVVRERNNEQFF
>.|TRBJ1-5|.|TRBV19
TGTGCCAGTAGGACCCAGGGTGGTGTTCAGCCCCAGCATTTT
CASRTQGGVQPQHF
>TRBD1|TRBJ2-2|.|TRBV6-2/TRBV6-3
TGTGCCAGCAGTTTCGGGACAGACACCGGGGAGCTGTTTTTT
CASSFGTDTGELFF
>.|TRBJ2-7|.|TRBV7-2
TGTGCCAGCAGCTTAGACAGCAGGGAAACCTACGAGCAGTACTTC
CASSLDSRETYEQYF
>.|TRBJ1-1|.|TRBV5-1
TGCGCCAGCAGCTTGGGGGAGGCCACTGAAGCTTTCTTT
CASSLGEATEAFF
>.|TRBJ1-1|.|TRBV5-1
TGCGCCAGCAGCCACAACCGGGGTACTGGCACTGAAGCTTTCTTT
CASSHNRGTGTEAFF
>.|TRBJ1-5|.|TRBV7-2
TGTGCCAGCAGCTTCAGAAATCAGCCCCAGCATTTT
CASSFRNQPQHF
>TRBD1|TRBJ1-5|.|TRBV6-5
TGTGCCAGCAGCCCCGGACAGGGATATCAGCCCCAGCATTTT
CASSPGQGYQPQHF
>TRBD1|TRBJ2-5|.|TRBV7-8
TGTGCCAGCAGCAACCGGGACAGGGGAGAGACCCAGTACTTC
CASSNRDRGETQYF
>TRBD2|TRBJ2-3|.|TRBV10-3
TGTGCCACACTTCGGGAGGGCCCTCCAGATACGCAGTATTTT
CATLREGPPDTQYF
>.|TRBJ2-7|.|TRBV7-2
TGTGCCAGCAGCTTGCAAGGACTTAGCTCCTACGAGCAGTACTTC
CASSLQGLSSYEQYF
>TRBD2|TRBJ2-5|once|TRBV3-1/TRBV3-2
TGTGCCAGCAGCCTGACTAGCGGGGGGAGACAAGAGACCCAGTACTTC
CASSLTSGGRQETQYF
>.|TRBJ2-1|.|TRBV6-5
TGTGCCAGCAGTTACTTCCGGGACTACAATGAGCAGTTCTTC
CASSYFRDYNEQFF
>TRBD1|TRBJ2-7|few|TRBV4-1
TGCGCCAGCAGCAGGGACAGGGGTTACGCCGAGCAGTACTTC
CASSRDRGYAEQYF